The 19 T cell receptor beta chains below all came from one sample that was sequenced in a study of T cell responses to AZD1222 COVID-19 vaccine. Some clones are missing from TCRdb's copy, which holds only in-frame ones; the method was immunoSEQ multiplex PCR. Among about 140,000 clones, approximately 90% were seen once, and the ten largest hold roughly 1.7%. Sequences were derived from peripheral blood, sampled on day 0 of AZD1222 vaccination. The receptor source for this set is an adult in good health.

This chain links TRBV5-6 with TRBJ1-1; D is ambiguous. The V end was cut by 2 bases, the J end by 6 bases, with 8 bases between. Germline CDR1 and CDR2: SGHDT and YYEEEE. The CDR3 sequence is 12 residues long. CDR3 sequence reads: CASSLSFSEAFF. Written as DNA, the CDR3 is TGTGCCAGCAGCTTATCGTTTTCTGAAGCTTTCTTT. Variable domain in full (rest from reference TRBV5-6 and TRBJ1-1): DAGVTQSPTHLIKTRGQQVTLRCSPKSGHDTVSWYQQALGQGPQFIFQYYEEEERQRGNFPDRFSGHQFPNYSSELNVNALLLGDSALYLCASSLSFSEAFFGQGTRLTVV.

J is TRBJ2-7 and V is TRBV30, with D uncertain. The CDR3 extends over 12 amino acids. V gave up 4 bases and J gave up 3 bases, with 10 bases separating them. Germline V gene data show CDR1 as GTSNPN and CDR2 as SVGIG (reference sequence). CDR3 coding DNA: TGTGCCTGGAATGGAGCGTTCTACGAGCAGTACTTC. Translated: CAWNGAFYEQYF.

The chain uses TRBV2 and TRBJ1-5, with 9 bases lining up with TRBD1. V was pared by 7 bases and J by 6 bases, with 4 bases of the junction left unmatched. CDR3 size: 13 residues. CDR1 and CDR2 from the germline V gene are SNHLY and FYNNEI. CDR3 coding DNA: TGTGCCAGCACACAGGGGGCCAGTCAGCCCCAGCATTTT. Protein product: CASTQGASQPQHF. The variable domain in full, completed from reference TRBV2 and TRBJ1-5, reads EPEVTQTPSHQVTQMGQEVILRCVPISNHLYFYWYRQILGQKVEFLVSFYNNEISEKSEIFDDQFSVERPDGSNFTLKIRSTKLEDSAMYFCASTQGASQPQHFGDGTRLSIL.

The CDR3 loop is CASSLRQGIPEAFF. CDR3 sequence (DNA): TGTGCCAGTAGTTTAAGACAGGGGATCCCTGAAGCTTTCTTT. The chain joins TRBV19 to TRBJ1-1; 8 bases line up with TRBD1. This CDR3 is built from 14 residues. The V gene end was trimmed by 5 bases and the J gene end by 6 bases; junction bases not matched to a gene: 8. Germline values: CDR1 LNHDA, CDR2 SQIVND (reference sequence).

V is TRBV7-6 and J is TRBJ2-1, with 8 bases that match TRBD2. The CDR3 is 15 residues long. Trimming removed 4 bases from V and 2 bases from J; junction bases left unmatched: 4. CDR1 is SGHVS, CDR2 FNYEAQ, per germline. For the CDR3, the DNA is TGTGCCAGCAGCTCTTTAGCGGGGACCTACAATGAGCAGTTCTTC. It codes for CASSSLAGTYNEQFF.

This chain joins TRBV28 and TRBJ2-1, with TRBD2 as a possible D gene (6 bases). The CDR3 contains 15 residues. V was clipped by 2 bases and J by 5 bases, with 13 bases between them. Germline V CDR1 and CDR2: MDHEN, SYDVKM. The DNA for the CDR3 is TGTGCCAGCAGTTTAGCGGGACGAATCGACAATGAGCAGTTCTTC. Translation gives CASSLAGRIDNEQFF.

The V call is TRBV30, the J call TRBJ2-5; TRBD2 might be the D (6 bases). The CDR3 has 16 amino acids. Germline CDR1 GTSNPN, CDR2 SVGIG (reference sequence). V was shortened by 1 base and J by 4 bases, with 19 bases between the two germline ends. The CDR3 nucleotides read TGTGCCTGGAGTGAATCAAGGAAACTAGCTGGAGAGACCCAGTACTTC. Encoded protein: CAWSESRKLAGETQYF. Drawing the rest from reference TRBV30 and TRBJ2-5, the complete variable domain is SQTIHQWPATLVQPVGSPLSLECTVEGTSNPNLYWYRQAAGRGLQLLFYSVGIGQISSEVPQNLSASRPQDRQFILSSKKLLLSDSGFYLCAWSESRKLAGETQYFGPGTRLLVL.

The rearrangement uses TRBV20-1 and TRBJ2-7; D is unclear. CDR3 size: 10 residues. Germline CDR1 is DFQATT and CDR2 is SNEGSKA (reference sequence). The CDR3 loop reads CRDRSYEQYF. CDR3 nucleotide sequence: TGCAGAGACCGATCCTACGAGCAGTACTTC.

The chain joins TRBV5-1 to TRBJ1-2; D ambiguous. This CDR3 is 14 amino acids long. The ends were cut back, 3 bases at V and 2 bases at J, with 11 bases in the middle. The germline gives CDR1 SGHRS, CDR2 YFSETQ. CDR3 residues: CASSWKSLNYGYTF. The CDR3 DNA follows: TGCGCCAGCAGCTGGAAGAGCCTCAACTATGGCTACACCTTC.

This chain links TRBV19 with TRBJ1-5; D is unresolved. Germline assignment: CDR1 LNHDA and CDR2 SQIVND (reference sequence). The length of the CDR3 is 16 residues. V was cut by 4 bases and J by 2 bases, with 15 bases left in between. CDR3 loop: CASSTGGGIGNQPQHF. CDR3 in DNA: TGTGCCAGTAGTACAGGAGGAGGAATCGGCAATCAGCCCCAGCATTTT.

The CDR3 loop is CASSYGGTGNTIYF. The CDR3 coding sequence is TGTGCCAGCAGTTACGGTGGGACTGGAAACACCATATATTTT. This rearrangement joins TRBV6-5 to TRBJ1-3; D unresolved. V lost 2 bases and J 2 bases, leaving 7 bases between the germline ends. From germline, CDR1 is MNHEY and CDR2 SVGAGI. This CDR3 contains 14 residues.

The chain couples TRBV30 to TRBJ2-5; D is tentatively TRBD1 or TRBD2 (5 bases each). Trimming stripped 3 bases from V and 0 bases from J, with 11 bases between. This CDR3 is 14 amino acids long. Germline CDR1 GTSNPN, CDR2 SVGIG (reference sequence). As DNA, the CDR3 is TGTGCCTGGAGGGGGACCCTGTACCAAGAGACCCAGTACTTC. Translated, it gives CAWRGTLYQETQYF.

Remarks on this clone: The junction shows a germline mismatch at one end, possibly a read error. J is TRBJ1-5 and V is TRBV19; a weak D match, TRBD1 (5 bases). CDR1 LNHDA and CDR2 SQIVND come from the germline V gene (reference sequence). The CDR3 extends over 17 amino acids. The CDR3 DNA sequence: TGTGCCAGTAGCATAGCAGGGCGAAGCTATAGCAATCAGCCCCAGCATTTT. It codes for CASSIAGRSYSNQPQHF. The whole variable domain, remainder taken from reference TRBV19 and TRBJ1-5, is DGGITQSPKYLFRKEGQNVTLSCEQNLNHDAMYWYRQDPGQGLRLIYYSQIVNDFQKGDIAEGYSVSREKKESFPLTVTSAQKNPTAFYLCASSIAGRSYSNQPQHFGDGTRLSIL.

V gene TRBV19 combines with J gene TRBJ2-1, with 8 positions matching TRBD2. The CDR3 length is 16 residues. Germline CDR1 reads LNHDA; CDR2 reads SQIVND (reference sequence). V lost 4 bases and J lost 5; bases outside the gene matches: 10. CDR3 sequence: CASSSTGGFIHNEQFF. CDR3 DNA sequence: TGTGCCAGTAGTAGTACGGGAGGGTTTATCCACAATGAGCAGTTCTTC.

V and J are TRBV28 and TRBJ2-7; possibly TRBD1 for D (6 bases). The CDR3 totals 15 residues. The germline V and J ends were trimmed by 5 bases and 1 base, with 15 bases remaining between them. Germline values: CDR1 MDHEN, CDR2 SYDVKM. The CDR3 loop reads CASSINRAGSYEQYF. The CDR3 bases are TGTGCCAGCAGTATTAACAGGGCCGGTTCCTACGAGCAGTACTTC.

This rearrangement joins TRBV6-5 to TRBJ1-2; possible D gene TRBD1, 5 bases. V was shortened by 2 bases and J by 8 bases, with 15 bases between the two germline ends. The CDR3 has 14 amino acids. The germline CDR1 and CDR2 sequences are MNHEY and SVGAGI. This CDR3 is CASSYQQGLLGYTF. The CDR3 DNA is TGTGCCAGCAGTTACCAGCAGGGTCTGTTGGGCTACACCTTC.

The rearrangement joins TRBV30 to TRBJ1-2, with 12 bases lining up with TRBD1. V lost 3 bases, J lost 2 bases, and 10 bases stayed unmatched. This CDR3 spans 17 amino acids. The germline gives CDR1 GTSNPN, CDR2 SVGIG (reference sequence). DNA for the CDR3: TGTGCCTGGAGAAGCTCGGGGACAGGGGGCAGGAACTATGGCTACACCTTC. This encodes CAWRSSGTGGRNYGYTF. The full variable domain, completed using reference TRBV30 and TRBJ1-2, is SQTIHQWPATLVQPVGSPLSLECTVEGTSNPNLYWYRQAAGRGLQLLFYSVGIGQISSEVPQNLSASRPQDRQFILSSKKLLLSDSGFYLCAWRSSGTGGRNYGYTFGSGTRLTVV.

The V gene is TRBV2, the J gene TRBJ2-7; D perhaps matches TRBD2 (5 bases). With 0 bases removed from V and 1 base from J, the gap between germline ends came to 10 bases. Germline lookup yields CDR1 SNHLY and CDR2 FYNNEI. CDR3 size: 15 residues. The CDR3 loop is CASSEAGSYSYEQYF. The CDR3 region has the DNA TGTGCCAGCAGTGAAGCTGGGAGTTATTCCTACGAGCAGTACTTC.

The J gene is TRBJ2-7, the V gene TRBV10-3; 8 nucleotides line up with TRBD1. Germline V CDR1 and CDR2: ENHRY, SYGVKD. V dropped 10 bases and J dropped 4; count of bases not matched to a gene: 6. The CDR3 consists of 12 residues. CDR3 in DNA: TGTGCCACCGAAGACAGGGGTTACGAGCAGTACTTC. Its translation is CATEDRGYEQYF.